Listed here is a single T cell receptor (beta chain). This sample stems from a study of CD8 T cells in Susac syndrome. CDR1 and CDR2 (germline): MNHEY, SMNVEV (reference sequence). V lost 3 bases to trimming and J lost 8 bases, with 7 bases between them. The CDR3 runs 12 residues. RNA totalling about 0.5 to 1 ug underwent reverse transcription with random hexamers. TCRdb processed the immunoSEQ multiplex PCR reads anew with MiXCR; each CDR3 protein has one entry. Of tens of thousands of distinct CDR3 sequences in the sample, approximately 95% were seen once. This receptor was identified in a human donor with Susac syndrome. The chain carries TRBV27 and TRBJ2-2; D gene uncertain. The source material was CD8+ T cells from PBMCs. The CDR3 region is CASSFGFGELFF. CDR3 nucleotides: TGTGCCAGCAGTTTCGGTTTTGGGGAGCTGTTTTTT.